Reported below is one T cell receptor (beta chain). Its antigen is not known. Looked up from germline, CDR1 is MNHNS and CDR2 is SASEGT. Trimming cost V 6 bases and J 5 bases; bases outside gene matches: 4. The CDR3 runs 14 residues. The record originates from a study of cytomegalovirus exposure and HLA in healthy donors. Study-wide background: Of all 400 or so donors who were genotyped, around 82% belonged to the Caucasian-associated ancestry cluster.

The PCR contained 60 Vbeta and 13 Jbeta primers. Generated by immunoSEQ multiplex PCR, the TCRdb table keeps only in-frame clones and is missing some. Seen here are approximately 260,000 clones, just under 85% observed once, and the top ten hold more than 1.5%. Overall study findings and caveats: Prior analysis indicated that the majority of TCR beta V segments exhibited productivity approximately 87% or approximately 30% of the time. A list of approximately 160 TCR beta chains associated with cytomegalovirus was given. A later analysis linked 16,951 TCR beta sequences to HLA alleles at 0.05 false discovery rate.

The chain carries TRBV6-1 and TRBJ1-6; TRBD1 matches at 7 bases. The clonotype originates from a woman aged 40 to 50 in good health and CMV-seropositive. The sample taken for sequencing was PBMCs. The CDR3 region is CASRTGENNSPLHF. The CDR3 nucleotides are TGTGCCAGCAGAACAGGGGAAAATAATTCACCCCTCCACTTT.